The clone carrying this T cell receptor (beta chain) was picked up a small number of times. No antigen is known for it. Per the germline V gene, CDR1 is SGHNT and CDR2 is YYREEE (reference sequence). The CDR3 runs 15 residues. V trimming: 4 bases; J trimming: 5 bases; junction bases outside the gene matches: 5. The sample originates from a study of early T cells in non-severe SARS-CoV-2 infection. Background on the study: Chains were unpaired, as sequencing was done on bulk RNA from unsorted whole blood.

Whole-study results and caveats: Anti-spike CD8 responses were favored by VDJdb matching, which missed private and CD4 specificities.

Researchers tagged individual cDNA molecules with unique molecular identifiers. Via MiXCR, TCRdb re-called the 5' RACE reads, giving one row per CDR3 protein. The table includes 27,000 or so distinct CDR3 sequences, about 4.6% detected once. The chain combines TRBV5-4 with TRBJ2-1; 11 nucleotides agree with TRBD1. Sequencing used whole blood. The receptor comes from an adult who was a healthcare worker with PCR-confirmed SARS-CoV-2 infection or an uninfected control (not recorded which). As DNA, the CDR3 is TGTGCCAGCAGCCACACGGGACAGGGGGACAATGAGCAGTTCTTC. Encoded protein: CASSHTGQGDNEQFF.